The clone carrying this T cell receptor beta chain has only a few counts. Its antigen is unknown. These data originate in a study of cytomegalovirus exposure and HLA in healthy donors. Findings of the study overall: Later findings reportedly placed an Asian-associated ancestry cluster below the approximately 670-donor mean for N-insertions. Analysis was performed later, and it showed HLA-associated TCR beta chains to be more clonally expanded than equally common others. Among the most significant clusters, several appeared linked to common viral pathogens in a later analysis.

The PCR contained 60 Vbeta and 13 Jbeta primers. Sequencing used immunoSEQ multiplex PCR; TCRdb keeps in-frame clones, though not all of them. The sample shows 150,000 to 180,000 clones, roughly 72% of them seen only once. The CDR3 is made up of 14 amino acids. The J segment lost 10 bases and the V segment lost 0 bases, leaving 3 bases of the junction unmatched. The germline gives CDR1 SGHKS, CDR2 YYEKEE (reference sequence). The chain is built from TRBV5-5 and TRBJ2-1, with 11 bases lining up with TRBD2. Sequences were obtained from PBMCs. This TCR came from a man between 25 and 39 years old in good health and CMV-seronegative. The CDR3 sequence: CASSLVPSGGEQFF. Here the CDR3 DNA reads TGTGCCAGCAGCTTGGTTCCTAGCGGGGGGGAGCAGTTCTTC.